This TCR beta chain was identified during a study of beta chain features in type 1 diabetes. Study outcomes and limitations: Naive, central memory and regulatory TCRB repertoires appeared more similar among patients than healthy donors. Shortening that was moderate but significant affected the TCRB CDR3s of Type 1 diabetes patients in all four CD4+ subsets.

Expressed TCRB transcripts were sequenced because the isolated RNA had all been reverse transcribed beforehand. Using immunoSEQ multiplex PCR, the repertoire was profiled, and TCRdb retains in-frame clones only, with some absent. Of 300,000 to 450,000 clones in the sample, around a tenth were seen once. Looked up from germline, CDR1 is SGHRS and CDR2 is YFSETQ. The CDR3 covers 13 residues. A heparinised blood draw that averaged about 100 mL was obtained once from each donor. There are a few counts of this clone. Its antigen is unidentified. At one of its ends the junction is not consistent with the germline gene, which may arise from a read error.

This receptor was identified in a man aged 25-40 years with type 1 diabetes. The chain joins TRBV5-1 to TRBJ2-5; no clear D. The specimen was central memory CD4+ T cells from blood. CDR3 nucleotide sequence: TGCGCCAGCACCTTGATGGGCCCAGAGACCCAGTACTTC. Translation: CASTLMGPETQYF.